This is a list of T cell receptor beta chains from one sample in a study of blood T cell repertoires in COVID-19. Only in-frame clones appear in the TCRdb table, and some are missing; sequencing was by immunoSEQ multiplex PCR. The sample has roughly 150,000 clones, roughly 78% seen once. What was sequenced was peripheral blood. The source is a woman in her sixties or seventies with COVID-19, enrolled during active disease. The CDR3 runs from the conserved cysteine through the conserved F or W. The D gene is left open where the match is weak. Clone size is stated in some rows and not others, as once, few, many or a class when expanded.

d_call | j_call | v_call | clone_size | cdr3_nt | cdr3_aa
. | TRBJ1-1 | TRBV6-2/TRBV6-3 | . | TGTGCCAGCAGTTCGCCCGGGATGGGGAACACTGAAGCTTTCTTT | CASSSPGMGNTEAFF
TRBD1 | TRBJ1-5 | TRBV28 | . | TGTGCCAGCAGTTTGTACGGACAGGGATATAGCAATCAGCCCCAGCATTTT | CASSLYGQGYSNQPQHF
TRBD1 | TRBJ1-1 | TRBV19 | . | TGTGCCAGTAGTAGAGGACAGGGCTACACTGAAGCTTTCTTT | CASSRGQGYTEAFF
. | TRBJ2-5 | TRBV5-1 | . | TGCGCCAGCAGCTTGGCCCGTTCGGGGATAAACCAAGAGACCCAGTACTTC | CASSLARSGINQETQYF
. | TRBJ2-7 | TRBV4-2 | . | TGTGCCAGCAGCCAAGATGCGGGGATCTACGAGCAGTACTTC | CASSQDAGIYEQYF
TRBD1 | TRBJ1-5 | TRBV2 | . | TGTGCCAGCAGTGAAGGACAGGGGGGAGGGAGAAGCAATCAGCCCCAGCATTTT | CASSEGQGGGRSNQPQHF
TRBD1 | TRBJ1-1 | TRBV6-5 | . | TGTGCCAGCAGTTTAACAGGGGGACTCACTGAAGCTTTCTTT | CASSLTGGLTEAFF
. | TRBJ2-7 | TRBV6-5 | . | TGTGCCAGCAGTTTCAGTCTTACAGGGTTCCACGAGCAGTACTTC | CASSFSLTGFHEQYF
TRBD2 | TRBJ2-2 | TRBV28 | once | TGTGCCAGCAGTCGGACTAGCGGGATTCCCGGGGAGCTGTTTTTT | CASSRTSGIPGELFF
. | TRBJ2-6 | TRBV5-1 | few | TGCGCCAGCAGCCCGTTCCTCTCTGGGGCCAACGTCCTGACTTTC | CASSPFLSGANVLTF
. | TRBJ1-5 | TRBV6-5 | . | TGTGCCAGCCAAAGGGGGTACGACAATCAGCCCCAGCATTTT | CASQRGYDNQPQHF
TRBD1 | TRBJ1-2 | TRBV15 | . | TGTGCCACCAGCAGCCCACCGGGGAAGGGGGCTCTGGATGGCTACACCTTC | CATSSPPGKGALDGYTF
. | TRBJ2-2 | TRBV4-3 | . | TGCGCCAGCAGCCAAGATTTCTCCGGGGGATTACACACCGGGGAGCTGTTTTTT | CASSQDFSGGLHTGELFF
. | TRBJ1-5 | TRBV21-1 | . | TGTGCCAGCAGCTTACCCTGGGGGGACAGGGGGAATCAGCCCCAGCATTTT | CASSLPWGDRGNQPQHF
TRBD2 | TRBJ2-1 | TRBV2 | . | TGTGCCAGCAGTGCGGCGGGGGGGCTTAATCAGTTCTTC | CASSAAGGLNQFF
TRBD2 | TRBJ2-1 | TRBV30 | . | TGTGCCTGGAGTAAGGGTTTGAGCGGGAGATACAATGAGCAGTTCTTC | CAWSKGLSGRYNEQFF
TRBD2 | TRBJ2-2 | TRBV6-6 | . | TGTGCCAGCAGGGAGCGGGAGCTTGACACCGGGGAGCTGTTTTTT | CASRERELDTGELFF
. | TRBJ2-1 | TRBV6-6 | . | TGTGCCAGCAGCGGGGGATACAATGAGCAGTTCTTC | CASSGGYNEQFF
TRBD1 | TRBJ1-5 | TRBV18 | . | TGTGCCAGCTCACAAAACCAGGGGGGTCACAATCAGCCCCAGCATTTT | CASSQNQGGHNQPQHF
. | TRBJ1-1 | TRBV12-5 | . | TGTGCTAGTGGTCTGAGAGCCGGGGGGACCACTGAAGCTTTCTTT | CASGLRAGGTTEAFF
TRBD1 | TRBJ1-3 | TRBV7-9 | . | TGTGCCAGCAGCTTTACCCACCTTGGACAGGGGGAAAGAAACACCATATATTTT | CASSFTHLGQGERNTIYF
TRBD2 | TRBJ2-7 | TRBV10-3 | . | TGTGCCATCAGTGAGTCGGGTAGGACTAGCGGAGAACCCGAGCAGTACTTC | CAISESGRTSGEPEQYF
. | TRBJ2-5 | TRBV20-1 | . | TGCAGTGCTAGTTTGGGAGGACCCAATCAAGAGACCCAGTACTTC | CSASLGGPNQETQYF
. | TRBJ2-7 | TRBV28 | . | TGTGCCAGCAGTCCTCCGGACAGATCCTACGAGCAGTACTTC | CASSPPDRSYEQYF
. | TRBJ1-1 | TRBV7-9 | few | TGTGCCAGCAGCTTAGTAGGGGGACTAAAGCTTTCGAACACTGAAGCTTTCTTT | CASSLVGGLKLSNTEAFF
. | TRBJ2-1 | TRBV4-2 | . | TGTGCCAGCAGCCAAGTACAGGACACATACAATGAGCAGTTCTTC | CASSQVQDTYNEQFF
. | TRBJ2-5 | TRBV9 | . | TGTGCCAGCAGCGTAGGACATCTACAAGAGACCCAGTACTTC | CASSVGHLQETQYF
TRBD2 | TRBJ2-3 | TRBV7-9 | . | TGTGCCAGCAGCTTAAGACCCCGGGAGGGCCGTTTCAGCACAGATACGCAGTATTTT | CASSLRPREGRFSTDTQYF
TRBD1 | TRBJ1-2 | TRBV4-1 | . | TGCGCTAGCAGCCCTCCGACAGGGAACTATGGCTACACCTTC | CASSPPTGNYGYTF
. | TRBJ2-5 | TRBV30 | . | TGTGCCTGGAGTGTACAACAGAGCCATTACTTC | CAWSVQQSHYF
TRBD1 | TRBJ2-7 | TRBV27 | few | TGTGCCAGCTCCCGCGGCCCCACCTTTGGGGACAGTTCCTACGAGCAGTACTTC | CASSRGPTFGDSSYEQYF
. | TRBJ2-6 | TRBV7-9 | . | TGTGCCAGCAGCTTCCCCCCAGGGGCTGGGGCCAACGTCCTGACTTTC | CASSFPPGAGANVLTF
TRBD2 | TRBJ2-1 | TRBV10-3 | once | TGTGCCGCCGGGACTAGCGGGAGTGATGAGCAGTTCTTC | CAAGTSGSDEQFF
TRBD2 | TRBJ2-5 | TRBV9 | few | TGTGCCAGCAGCGTAGCCACTAGCGGGGGGACCCAAGAGACCCAGTACTTC | CASSVATSGGTQETQYF
. | TRBJ1-1 | TRBV2 | . | TGTGCCAGCAGTGTCTCAACAGGGTACACTGAAGCTTTCTTT | CASSVSTGYTEAFF
. | TRBJ2-2 | TRBV11-2 | . | TGTGCCAGCAGCCCCTCTGGAGTCGGGAGTTTAACCGGGGAGCTGTTTTTT | CASSPSGVGSLTGELFF
. | TRBJ1-1 | TRBV19 | . | TGTGCCAGTAGTATAGTTCCTAACACTGAAGCTTTCTTT | CASSIVPNTEAFF
. | TRBJ2-6 | TRBV2 | . | TGTGCCAGCAGCCTACAGGGCCTCTCTGGGGCCAACGTCCTGACTTTC | CASSLQGLSGANVLTF
TRBD2 | TRBJ2-2 | TRBV4-3 | few | TGCGCCAGCAGCCTTGTAGCGGGAGGGAACGGGGAGCTGTTTTTT | CASSLVAGGNGELFF
. | TRBJ2-7 | TRBV7-2 | . | TGTGCCAGCAGCTTAGACTTTCGGAGCGAGCAGTACTTC | CASSLDFRSEQYF
. | TRBJ2-2 | TRBV5-4 | . | TGTGCCAGCAGCTTGGAAGGCAGGGGTACCGGCGGGGAGCTGTTTTTT | CASSLEGRGTGGELFF
TRBD1 | TRBJ1-4 | TRBV7-9 | . | TGTGCCAGCAGCTCCCAGGGGGACGCCGAAAAACTGTTTTTT | CASSSQGDAEKLFF
. | TRBJ2-3 | TRBV2 | . | TGTGCCAGCAGTGAAGCGGGGGGACATACGCAGTATTTT | CASSEAGGHTQYF
. | TRBJ1-2 | TRBV19 | . | TGTGCCAGTATTCAAACATCCACCACTAACTATGGCTACACCTTC | CASIQTSTTNYGYTF
. | TRBJ2-5 | TRBV7-2 | . | TGTGCCAGCAGCTTCACGGGGTTGACGACGGAGACCCAGTACTTC | CASSFTGLTTETQYF
. | TRBJ2-3 | TRBV7-3 | . | TGTGCCAGCAGCCCTATGCCGCCGGGACTTCTGGGGGATACGCAGTATTTT | CASSPMPPGLLGDTQYF
. | TRBJ2-2 | TRBV6-5 | . | TGTGCCAGCAGTACAGGTGGCGGGGAGCTGTTTTTT | CASSTGGGELFF
. | TRBJ1-6 | TRBV7-2 | few | TGTGCCAGCAGCTTAGCGGGCCCGCCCAATTCACCCCTCCACTTT | CASSLAGPPNSPLHF
. | TRBJ1-1 | TRBV11-3 | . | TGTGCCAGCAGCTTAGACGGGGGGGGCACTGAAGCTTTCTTT | CASSLDGGGTEAFF